The entry below gives a single T cell receptor beta chain sequence along with its context. The naive CD8 subset, CD45RO-negative cells positively selected for CCR7, excluded terminally differentiated effector memory CD45RA+ cells. V dropped 2 bases and J dropped 7 bases, with 8 bases sitting between them. CDR1 and CDR2 (germline): SGHVS, FNYEAQ. The CDR3 totals 12 residues. The data are from a study of shared clonotypes between healthy human individuals. Execution of the assay was at deep level. The method was immunoSEQ multiplex PCR; TCRdb's version includes in-frame clones alone and lacks a portion of them. The sample has around 2,000,000 clones, more than 85% seen once; the top ten hold about 1.8%.

This sequence originates from a man younger than 30 in good health. Some clones in this sample may be carry-over from other donors' samples. The V call is TRBV7-6, the J call TRBJ1-1; the D is unclear. Sequencing used naive CD8+ T cells from PBMCs. The CDR3 is CASSLSGSEAFF. CDR3 DNA sequence: TGTGCCAGCAGCTTATCAGGCAGTGAAGCTTTCTTT.